This paragraph reports one TCR beta chain. Its cognate antigen is unknown. V dropped 5 bases and J dropped 3 bases, with 11 bases sitting between them. Germline V lookup: CDR1 LNHDA, CDR2 SQIVND (reference sequence). The CDR3 consists of 14 residues. Data came from immunoSEQ multiplex PCR; TCRdb stores just in-frame clones and leaves some out. The data show 55,000 to 75,000 clones, with more than 85% seen just once and roughly 1.1% held by the top ten. Sampled blood was obtained at baseline, cycle 4 day 1, and cycle 7 day 1. The sample is drawn from a study of OX40 agonist ivuxolimab in advanced cancers. Study background: Anti-PD-1, anti-PD-L1 or anti-CTLA-4 therapy given earlier was allowed, and approximately 43% had some. Findings of the study overall: A proportion of nonresponders additionally exhibited low normalized T-cell clonal expansion. Averaged across samples, CD8+ T cells carried more expanded clones than CD4+ did.

Sequencing was performed on CD4+ or CD8+ T cells sorted from blood, taken in a trial of the OX40 agonist ivuxolimab. The chain uses TRBV19 and TRBJ1-5; no firm D call. The source is an adult with an advanced solid tumor such as melanoma, head and neck, liver or kidney cancer. CDR3 loop: CASSVGRTNQPQHF. The CDR3 bases are TGTGCCAGTAGTGTCGGACGGACCAATCAGCCCCAGCATTTT.